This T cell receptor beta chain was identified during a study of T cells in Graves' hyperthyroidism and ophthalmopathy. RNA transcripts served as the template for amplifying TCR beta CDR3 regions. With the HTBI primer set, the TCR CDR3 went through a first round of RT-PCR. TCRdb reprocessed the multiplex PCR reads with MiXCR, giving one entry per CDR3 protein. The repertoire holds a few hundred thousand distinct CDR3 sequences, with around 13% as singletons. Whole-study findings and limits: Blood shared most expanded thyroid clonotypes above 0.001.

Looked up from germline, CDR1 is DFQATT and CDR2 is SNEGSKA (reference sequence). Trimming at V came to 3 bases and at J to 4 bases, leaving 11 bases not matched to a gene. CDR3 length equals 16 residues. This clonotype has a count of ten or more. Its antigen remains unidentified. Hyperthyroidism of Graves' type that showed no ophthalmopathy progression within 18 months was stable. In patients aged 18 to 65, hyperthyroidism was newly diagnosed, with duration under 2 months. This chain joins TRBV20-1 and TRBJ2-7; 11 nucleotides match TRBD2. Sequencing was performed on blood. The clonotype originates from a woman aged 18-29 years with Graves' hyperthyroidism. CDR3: CSASALSGRARYEQYF. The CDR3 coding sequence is TGCAGTGCTAGCGCCCTTAGCGGGAGGGCCAGGTACGAGCAGTACTTC.